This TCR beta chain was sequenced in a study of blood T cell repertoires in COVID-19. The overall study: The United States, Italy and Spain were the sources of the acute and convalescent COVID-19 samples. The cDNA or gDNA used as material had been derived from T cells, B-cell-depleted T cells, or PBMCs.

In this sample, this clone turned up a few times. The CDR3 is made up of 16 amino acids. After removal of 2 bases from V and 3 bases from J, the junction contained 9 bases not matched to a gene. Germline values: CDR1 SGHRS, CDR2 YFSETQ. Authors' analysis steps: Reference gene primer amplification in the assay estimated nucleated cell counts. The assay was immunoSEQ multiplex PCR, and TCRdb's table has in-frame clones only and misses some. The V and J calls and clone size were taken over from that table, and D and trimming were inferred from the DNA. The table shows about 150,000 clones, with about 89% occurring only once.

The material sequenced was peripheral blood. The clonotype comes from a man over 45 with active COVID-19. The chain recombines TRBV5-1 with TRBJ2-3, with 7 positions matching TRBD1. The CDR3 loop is CASSFLSGQKTDTQYF. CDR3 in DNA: TGCGCCAGCAGCTTTCTGTCGGGACAGAAGACAGATACGCAGTATTTT.